A single sample is the source of the 8 T cell receptor beta chains below, sequenced in a study of blood T cells in healthy people across ages. The use of a sample-barcoded 5' primer and a J-beta primer mix characterized a second PCR of roughly 6 to 11 cycles. MiXCR was run by TCRdb on the 5' RACE reads, yielding one entry per CDR3 protein. The sample comprises 650,000 to 1,000,000 distinct CDR3 sequences, roughly 35% of which are singletons, and roughly 13% rests with the top ten. The sequenced sample consisted of blood. The receptors come from a man between 18 and 29 years old in good health.

A remark on this clonotype: Just one base apart from a much larger clone, this may be a read error. The CDR3 sequence is CASSLVQGSGADTRYF. CDR3 nucleotide sequence: TGTGCCAGCAGCTTGGTTCAGGGTAGTGGAGCAGATACGCGGTATTTT. The chain employs TRBV5-5 and TRBJ2-3; perhaps TRBD1 as D (5 bases). This CDR3 is 16 amino acids long. Germline lookup yields CDR1 SGHKS and CDR2 YYEKEE (reference sequence).

The chain is built from TRBV27 and TRBJ1-4; possibly TRBD1 for D (5 bases). The CDR3 is made up of 13 amino acids. V was clipped by 3 bases and J by 8 bases, with 10 bases between them. The V gene's germline CDR1 is MNHEY and CDR2 SMNVEV (reference sequence). The CDR3 here is CASSFRAGEKLFF. CDR3 nucleotides: TGTGCCAGCAGTTTCAGGGCAGGAGAAAAACTGTTTTTT.

The chain uses TRBV29-1 and TRBJ2-6, with 8 bases matching TRBD1. The junction had 8 bases not matched to a gene; V was cut back by 4 bases and J by 0 bases. This CDR3 region has 17 residues. Germline CDR1 and CDR2: SQVTM and ANQGSEA. CDR3 in amino acids: CSVVIRTGTSGANVLTF. CDR3 DNA: TGCAGCGTTGTAATCCGGACAGGGACCTCTGGGGCCAACGTCCTGACTTTC.

The CDR3 DNA reads TGTGCCAGCAGCTTGACAGGGGAGGAGAACTATGGCTACACCTTC. This codes for CASSLTGEENYGYTF. The chain carries TRBV7-9 and TRBJ1-2; 8 positions match TRBD1. Per germline, CDR1 SEHNR and CDR2 FQNEAQ (reference sequence). The CDR3 spans 15 residues. The V and J ends lost 3 bases and 2 bases, in that order; junction bases with no gene match: 5.

The J gene is TRBJ1-2, the V gene TRBV12-3 or TRBV12-4, with 7 bases lining up with TRBD1. V lost 5 bases, J lost 2 bases, and 2 bases stayed unmatched. This CDR3 comprises 13 residues. This CDR3 reads CASSDRVNYGYTF. The CDR3 DNA reads as TGTGCCAGCAGTGACAGGGTCAACTATGGCTACACCTTC.

V usage is TRBV7-2 and J usage is TRBJ1-2, with D unresolved. V was trimmed by 5 bases and J by 8 bases, leaving 12 bases between them. The CDR3 has 12 residues. Looked up from germline, CDR1 is SGHTA and CDR2 is FQGNSA. CDR3: CASSPTDGGYTF. The DNA for the CDR3 is TGTGCCAGCAGCCCAACGGATGGCGGCTACACCTTC.

DNA for the CDR3: TGTGCCAGCAGCCAAGATAAGGACAGGATGGGAACTGAAGCTTTCTTT. This translates into CASSQDKDRMGTEAFF. V gene TRBV4-2 combines with J gene TRBJ1-1; 7 bases are shared with TRBD1. The CDR3 extends over 16 amino acids. CDR1 is LGHNA and CDR2 is YNFKEQ in the germline V gene. The J segment lost 5 bases and the V segment lost 0 bases, leaving 9 bases of the junction unmatched.

There are a few counts of this clonotype. The chain couples TRBV5-1 to TRBJ1-2, with unresolved D. V was clipped by 0 bases and J by 7 bases, with 13 bases between them. Germline V CDR1 and CDR2: SGHRS, YFSETQ. The CDR3 covers 14 residues. DNA of the CDR3: TGCGCCAGCAGCTTGGAGGACCCTGAGGCTGGCTACACCTTC. Amino acid sequence: CASSLEDPEAGYTF.